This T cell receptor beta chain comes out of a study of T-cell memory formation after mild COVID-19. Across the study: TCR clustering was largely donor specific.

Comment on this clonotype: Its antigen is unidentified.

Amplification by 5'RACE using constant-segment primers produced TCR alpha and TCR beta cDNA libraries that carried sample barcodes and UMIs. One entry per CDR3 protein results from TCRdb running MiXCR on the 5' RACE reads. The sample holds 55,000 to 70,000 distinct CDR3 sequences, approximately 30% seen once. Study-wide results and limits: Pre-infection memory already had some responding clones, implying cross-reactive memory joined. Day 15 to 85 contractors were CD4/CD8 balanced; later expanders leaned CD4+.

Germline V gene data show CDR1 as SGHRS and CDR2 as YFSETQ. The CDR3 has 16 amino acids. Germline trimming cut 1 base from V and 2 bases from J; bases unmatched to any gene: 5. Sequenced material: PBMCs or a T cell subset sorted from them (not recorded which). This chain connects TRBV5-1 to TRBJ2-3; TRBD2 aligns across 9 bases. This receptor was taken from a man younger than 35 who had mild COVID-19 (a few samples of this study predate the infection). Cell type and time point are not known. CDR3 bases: TGCGCCAGCAGCTTGAGGCTAGCGGGGATCACAGATACGCAGTATTTT. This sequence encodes CASSLRLAGITDTQYF.